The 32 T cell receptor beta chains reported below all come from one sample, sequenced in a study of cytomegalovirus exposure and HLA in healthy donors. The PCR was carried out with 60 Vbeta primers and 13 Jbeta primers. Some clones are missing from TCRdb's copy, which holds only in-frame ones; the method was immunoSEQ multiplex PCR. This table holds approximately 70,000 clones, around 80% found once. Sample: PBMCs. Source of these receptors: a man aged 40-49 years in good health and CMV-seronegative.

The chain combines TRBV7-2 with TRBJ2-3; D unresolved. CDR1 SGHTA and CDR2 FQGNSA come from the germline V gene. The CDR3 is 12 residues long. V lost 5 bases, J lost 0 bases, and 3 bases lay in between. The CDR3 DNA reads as TGTGCCAGCAGCCCGAGCACAGATACGCAGTATTTT. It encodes CASSPSTDTQYF.

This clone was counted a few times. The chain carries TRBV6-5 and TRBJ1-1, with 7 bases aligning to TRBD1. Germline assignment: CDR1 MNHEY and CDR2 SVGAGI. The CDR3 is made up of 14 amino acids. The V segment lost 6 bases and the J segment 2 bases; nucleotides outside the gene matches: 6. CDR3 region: CASSWTGPNTEAFF. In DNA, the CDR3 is TGTGCCAGCAGCTGGACAGGACCAAACACTGAAGCTTTCTTT.

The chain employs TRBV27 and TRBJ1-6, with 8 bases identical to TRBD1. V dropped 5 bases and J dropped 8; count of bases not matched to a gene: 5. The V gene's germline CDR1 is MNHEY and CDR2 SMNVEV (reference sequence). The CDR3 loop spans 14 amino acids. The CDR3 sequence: CASSRQGIYSPLHF. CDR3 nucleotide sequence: TGTGCCAGCAGTAGACAGGGGATTTATTCACCCCTCCACTTT.

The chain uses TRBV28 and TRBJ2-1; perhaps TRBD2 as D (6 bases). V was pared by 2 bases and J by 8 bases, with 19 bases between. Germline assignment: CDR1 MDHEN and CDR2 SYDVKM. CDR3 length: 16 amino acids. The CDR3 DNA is TGTGCCAGCAGTTTAATTGGAGGACGGGGGACCCATGAGCAGTTCTTC. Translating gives CASSLIGGRGTHEQFF. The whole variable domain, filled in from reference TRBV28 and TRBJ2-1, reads DVKVTQSSRYLVKRTGEKVFLECVQDMDHENMFWYRQDPGLGLRLIYFSYDVKMKEKGDIPEGYSVSREKKERFSLILESASTNQTSMYLCASSLIGGRGTHEQFFGPGTRLTVL.

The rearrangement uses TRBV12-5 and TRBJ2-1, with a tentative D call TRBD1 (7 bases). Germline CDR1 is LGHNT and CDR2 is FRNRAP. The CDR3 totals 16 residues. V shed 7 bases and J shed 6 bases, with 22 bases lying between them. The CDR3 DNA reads TGTGCTAGTGCCAATGCCCGGCCAGGGGGGTTCAATGAGCAGTTCTTC. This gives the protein CASANARPGGFNEQFF.

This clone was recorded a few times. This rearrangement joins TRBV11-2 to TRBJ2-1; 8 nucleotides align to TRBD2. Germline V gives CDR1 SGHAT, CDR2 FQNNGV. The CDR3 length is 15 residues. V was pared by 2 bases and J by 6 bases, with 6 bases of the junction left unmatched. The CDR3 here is CASSLLGTRTNEQFF. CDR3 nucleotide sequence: TGTGCCAGCAGCTTACTCGGGACTAGAACCAATGAGCAGTTCTTC.

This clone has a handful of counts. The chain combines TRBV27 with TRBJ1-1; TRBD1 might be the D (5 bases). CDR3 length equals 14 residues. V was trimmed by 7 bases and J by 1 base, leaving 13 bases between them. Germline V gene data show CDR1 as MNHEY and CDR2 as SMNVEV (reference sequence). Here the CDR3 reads CASIPQDANTEAFF. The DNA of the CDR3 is TGTGCCAGCATCCCACAGGACGCGAACACTGAAGCTTTCTTT.

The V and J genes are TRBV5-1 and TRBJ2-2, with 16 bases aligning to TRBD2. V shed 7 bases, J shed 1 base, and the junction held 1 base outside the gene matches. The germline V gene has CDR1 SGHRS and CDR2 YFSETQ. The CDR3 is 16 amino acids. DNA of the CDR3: TGCGCCAGCGGGACTAGCGGGGGGGTGAACACCGGGGAGCTGTTTTTT. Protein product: CASGTSGGVNTGELFF.

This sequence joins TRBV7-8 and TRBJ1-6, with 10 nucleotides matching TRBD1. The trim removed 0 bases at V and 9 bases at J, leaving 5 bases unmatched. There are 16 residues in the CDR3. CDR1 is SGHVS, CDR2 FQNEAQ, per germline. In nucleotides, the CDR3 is TGTGCCAGCAGCTTAGCCCGGGACAGGGGCTCTTCACCCCTCCACTTT. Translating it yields CASSLARDRGSSPLHF. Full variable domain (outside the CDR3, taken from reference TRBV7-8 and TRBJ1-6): GAGVSQSPRYKVAKRGQDVALRCDPISGHVSLFWYQQALGQGPEFLTYFQNEAQLDKSGLPSDRFFAERPEGSVSTLKIQRTQQEDSAVYLCASSLARDRGSSPLHFGNGTRLTVT.

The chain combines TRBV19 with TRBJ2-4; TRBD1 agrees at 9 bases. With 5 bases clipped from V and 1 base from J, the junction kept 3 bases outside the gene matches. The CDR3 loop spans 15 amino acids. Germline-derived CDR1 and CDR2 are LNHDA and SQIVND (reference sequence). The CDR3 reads CASSPGTGAKNIQYF. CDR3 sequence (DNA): TGTGCCAGTAGTCCCGGGACAGGGGCCAAAAACATTCAGTACTTC.

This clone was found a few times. This CDR3 is CASHPDRKGISNQPQHF. DNA for the CDR3: TGTGCCAGTCATCCGGACAGGAAAGGCATAAGCAATCAGCCCCAGCATTTT. The J gene is TRBJ1-5, the V gene TRBV27; 7 nucleotides line up with TRBD1. J lost 1 base, V lost 9 bases, and 15 bases had no gene match. This CDR3 spans 17 amino acids. Germline assignment: CDR1 MNHEY and CDR2 SMNVEV (reference sequence).

The CDR3 protein is CASSSAPPVSSYNEQFF. CDR3 sequence (DNA): TGTGCCAGCAGTTCCGCCCCTCCAGTAAGCTCCTACAATGAGCAGTTCTTC. The chain carries TRBV2 and TRBJ2-1; D ambiguous. This CDR3 has 17 amino acids. Germline CDR1 and CDR2: SNHLY and FYNNEI. The ends were cut back, 5 bases at V and 0 bases at J, with 17 bases in the middle.

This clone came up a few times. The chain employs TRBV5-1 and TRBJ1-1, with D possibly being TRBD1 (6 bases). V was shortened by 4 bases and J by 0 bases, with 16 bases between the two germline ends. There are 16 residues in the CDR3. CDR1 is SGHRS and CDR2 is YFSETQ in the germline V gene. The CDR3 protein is CASSPQGKLMNTEAFF. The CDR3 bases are TGCGCCAGCAGCCCTCAGGGGAAGCTCATGAACACTGAAGCTTTCTTT. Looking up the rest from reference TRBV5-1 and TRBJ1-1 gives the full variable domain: KAGVTQTPRYLIKTRGQQVTLSCSPISGHRSVSWYQQTPGQGLQFLFEYFSETQRNKGNFPGRFSGRQFSNSRSEMNVSTLELGDSALYLCASSPQGKLMNTEAFFGQGTRLTVV.

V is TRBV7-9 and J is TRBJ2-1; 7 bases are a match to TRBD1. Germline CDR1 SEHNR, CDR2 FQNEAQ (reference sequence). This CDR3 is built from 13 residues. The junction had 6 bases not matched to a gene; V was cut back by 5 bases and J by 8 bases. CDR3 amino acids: CASSLTTGYEQFF. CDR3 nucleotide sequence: TGTGCCAGCAGCCTTACGACAGGGTATGAGCAGTTCTTC.

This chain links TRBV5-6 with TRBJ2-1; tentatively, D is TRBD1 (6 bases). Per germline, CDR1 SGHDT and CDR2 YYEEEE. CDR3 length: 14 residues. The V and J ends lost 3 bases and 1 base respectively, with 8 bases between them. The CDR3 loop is CASSSQGSYNEQFF. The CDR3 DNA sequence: TGTGCCAGCAGCTCACAGGGATCCTACAATGAGCAGTTCTTC. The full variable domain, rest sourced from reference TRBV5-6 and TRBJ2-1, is DAGVTQSPTHLIKTRGQQVTLRCSPKSGHDTVSWYQQALGQGPQFIFQYYEEEERQRGNFPDRFSGHQFPNYSSELNVNALLLGDSALYLCASSSQGSYNEQFFGPGTRLTVL.

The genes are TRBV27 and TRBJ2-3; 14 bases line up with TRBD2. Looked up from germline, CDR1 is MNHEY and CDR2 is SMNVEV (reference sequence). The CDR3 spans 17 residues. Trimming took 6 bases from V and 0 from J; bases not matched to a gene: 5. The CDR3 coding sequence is TGTGCCAGCAGCTGGGGACTAGCGGGGGTCAGCACAGATACGCAGTATTTT. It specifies CASSWGLAGVSTDTQYF.

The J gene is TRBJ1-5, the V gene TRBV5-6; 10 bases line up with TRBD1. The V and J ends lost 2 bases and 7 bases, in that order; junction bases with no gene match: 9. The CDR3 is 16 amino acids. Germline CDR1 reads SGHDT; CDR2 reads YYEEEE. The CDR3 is CASSFYGTGANQPQHF. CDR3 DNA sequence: TGTGCCAGCAGCTTCTATGGGACAGGGGCAAACCAGCCCCAGCATTTT. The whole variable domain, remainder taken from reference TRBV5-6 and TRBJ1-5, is DAGVTQSPTHLIKTRGQQVTLRCSPKSGHDTVSWYQQALGQGPQFIFQYYEEEERQRGNFPDRFSGHQFPNYSSELNVNALLLGDSALYLCASSFYGTGANQPQHFGDGTRLSIL.

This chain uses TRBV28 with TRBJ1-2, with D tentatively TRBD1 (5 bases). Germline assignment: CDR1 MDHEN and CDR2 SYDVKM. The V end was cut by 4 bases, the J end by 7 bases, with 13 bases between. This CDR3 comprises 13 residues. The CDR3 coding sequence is TGTGCCAGCAGTTCCCAGGGATTGGGTGGCTACACCTTC. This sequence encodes CASSSQGLGGYTF.

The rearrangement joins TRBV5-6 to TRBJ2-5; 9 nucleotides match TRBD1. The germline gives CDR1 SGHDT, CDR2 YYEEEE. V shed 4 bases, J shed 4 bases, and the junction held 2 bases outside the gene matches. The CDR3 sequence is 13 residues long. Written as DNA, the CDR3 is TGTGCCAGCAGCCGGACAGGGGCAGAGACCCAGTACTTC. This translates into CASSRTGAETQYF.

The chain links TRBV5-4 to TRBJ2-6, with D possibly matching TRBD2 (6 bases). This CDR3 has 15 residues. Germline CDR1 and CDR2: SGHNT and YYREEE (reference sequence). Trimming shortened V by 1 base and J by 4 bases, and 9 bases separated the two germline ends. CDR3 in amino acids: CASSLPGDGANVLTF. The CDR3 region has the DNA TGTGCCAGCAGCTTGCCGGGGGACGGGGCCAACGTCCTGACTTTC. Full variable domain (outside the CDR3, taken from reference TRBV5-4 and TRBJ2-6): ETGVTQSPTHLIKTRGQQVTLRCSSQSGHNTVSWYQQALGQGPQFIFQYYREEENGRGNFPPRFSGLQFPNYSSELNVNALELDDSALYLCASSLPGDGANVLTFGAGSRLTVL.

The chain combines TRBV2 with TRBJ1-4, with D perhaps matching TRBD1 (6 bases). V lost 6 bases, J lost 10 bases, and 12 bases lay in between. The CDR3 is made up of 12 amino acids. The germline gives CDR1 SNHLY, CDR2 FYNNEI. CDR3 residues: CASRDSLGKLFF. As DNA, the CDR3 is TGTGCCAGCAGGGACAGTTTGGGAAAACTGTTTTTT.

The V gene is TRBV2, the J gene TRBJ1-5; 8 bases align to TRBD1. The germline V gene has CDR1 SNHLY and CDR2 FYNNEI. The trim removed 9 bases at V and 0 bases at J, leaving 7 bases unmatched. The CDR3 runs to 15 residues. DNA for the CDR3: TGTGCCAGTCAGGGGGCCCATCCTAGCAATCAGCCCCAGCATTTT. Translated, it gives CASQGAHPSNQPQHF.

CDR3 amino acids: CASSLQGVVYGYTF. CDR3 sequence (DNA): TGTGCCAGCAGCCTACAGGGGGTGGTATATGGCTACACCTTC. The chain carries TRBV5-4 and TRBJ1-2; 8 bases agree with TRBD1. V was clipped by 4 bases and J by 5 bases; unmatched bases: 7. This CDR3 has 14 amino acids. CDR1 and CDR2 from the germline V gene are SGHNT and YYREEE (reference sequence).

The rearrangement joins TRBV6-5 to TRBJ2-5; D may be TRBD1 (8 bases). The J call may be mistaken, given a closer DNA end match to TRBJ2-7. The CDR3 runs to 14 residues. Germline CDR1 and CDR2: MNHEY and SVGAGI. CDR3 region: CASSSTGGGYEQYF. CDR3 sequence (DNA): TGTGCCAGCAGTTCAACAGGGGGGGGCTACGAGCAGTACTTC.

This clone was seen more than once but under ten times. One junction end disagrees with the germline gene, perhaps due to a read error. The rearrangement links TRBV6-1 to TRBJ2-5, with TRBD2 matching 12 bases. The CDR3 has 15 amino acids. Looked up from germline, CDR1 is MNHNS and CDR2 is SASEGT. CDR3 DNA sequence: TGTGCCAGCAGTGAACTAGCGGGGGGGAAAGACACCCAGTACTTC. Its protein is CASSELAGGKDTQYF.

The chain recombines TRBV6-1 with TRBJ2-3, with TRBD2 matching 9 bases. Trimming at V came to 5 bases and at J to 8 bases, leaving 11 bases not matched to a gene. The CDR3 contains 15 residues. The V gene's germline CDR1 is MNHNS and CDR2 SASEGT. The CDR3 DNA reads TGTGCCAGCAGTCCCGGGATAGCGGGGGCAGTTACGCAGTATTTT. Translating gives CASSPGIAGAVTQYF.

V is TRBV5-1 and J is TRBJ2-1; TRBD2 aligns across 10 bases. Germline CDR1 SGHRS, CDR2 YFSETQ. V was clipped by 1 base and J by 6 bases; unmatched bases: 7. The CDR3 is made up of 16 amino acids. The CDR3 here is CASSLTEAGGGNEQFF. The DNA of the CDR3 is TGCGCCAGCAGCTTGACTGAAGCGGGAGGGGGCAATGAGCAGTTCTTC.

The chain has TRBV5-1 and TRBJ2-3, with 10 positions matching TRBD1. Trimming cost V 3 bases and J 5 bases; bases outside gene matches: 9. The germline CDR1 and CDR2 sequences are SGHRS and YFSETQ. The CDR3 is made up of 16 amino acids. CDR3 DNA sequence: TGCGCCAGCAGCTCCCTTGACAGGGGGCAGGGAGATACGCAGTATTTT. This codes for CASSSLDRGQGDTQYF.

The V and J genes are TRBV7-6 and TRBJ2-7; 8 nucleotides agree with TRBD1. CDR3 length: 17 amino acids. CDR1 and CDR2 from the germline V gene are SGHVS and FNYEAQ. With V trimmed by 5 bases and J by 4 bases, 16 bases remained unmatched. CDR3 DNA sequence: TGTGCCAGCAGCGCGGCTTTTCGGACAGGGAACCCTTACGAGCAGTACTTC. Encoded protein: CASSAAFRTGNPYEQYF.

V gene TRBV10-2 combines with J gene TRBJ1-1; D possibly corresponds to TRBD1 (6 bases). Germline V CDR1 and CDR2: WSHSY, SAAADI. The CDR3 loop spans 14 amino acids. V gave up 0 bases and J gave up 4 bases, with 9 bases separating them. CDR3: CASSESGAGTEAFF. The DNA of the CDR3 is TGCGCCAGCAGTGAGTCGGGGGCAGGCACTGAAGCTTTCTTT.

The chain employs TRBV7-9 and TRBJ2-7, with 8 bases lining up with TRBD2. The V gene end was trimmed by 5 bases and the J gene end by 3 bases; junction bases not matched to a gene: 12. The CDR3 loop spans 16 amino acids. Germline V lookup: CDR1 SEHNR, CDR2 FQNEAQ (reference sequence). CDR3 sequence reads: CASSPRTRRGDYEQYF. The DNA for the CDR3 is TGTGCCAGCAGCCCTCGTACGAGGCGGGGGGACTACGAGCAGTACTTC.

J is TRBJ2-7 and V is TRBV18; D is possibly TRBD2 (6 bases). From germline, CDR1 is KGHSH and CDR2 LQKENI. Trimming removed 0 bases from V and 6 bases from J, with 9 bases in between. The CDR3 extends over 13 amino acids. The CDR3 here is CASSPPTSSEQYF. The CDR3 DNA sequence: TGTGCCAGCTCACCACCCACTAGCTCCGAGCAGTACTTC.